These 26 T cell receptor beta chains share one sample of origin, sequenced in a study of tumor-infiltrating lymphocytes in localized non-small cell lung cancer. The method was immunoSEQ multiplex PCR; TCRdb's version includes in-frame clones alone and lacks a portion of them. The sample consists of about 23,000 clones, roughly 71% of them appearing once. The sequencing input was lung tumor tissue. These receptor sequences come from a human donor with non-small cell lung cancer.

The V call is TRBV28, the J call TRBJ1-2, with D unresolved. The germline V gene has CDR1 MDHEN and CDR2 SYDVKM. The CDR3 length is 12 residues. Trimming stripped 2 bases from V and 8 bases from J, with 9 bases between. CDR3 loop: CASSLGHFGYTF. CDR3 DNA sequence: TGTGCCAGCAGTTTAGGTCATTTCGGCTACACCTTC.

The chain carries TRBV6-5 and TRBJ1-1, with D tentatively TRBD1 (6 bases). V was pared by 4 bases and J by 5 bases, with 8 bases between. The V gene's germline CDR1 is MNHEY and CDR2 SVGAGI. The CDR3 contains 12 residues. The CDR3 sequence is CASSLRGTEAFF. In nucleotides, the CDR3 is TGTGCCAGCAGTTTGAGGGGGACTGAAGCTTTCTTT.

The V and J genes are TRBV15 and TRBJ1-4; 8 positions match TRBD1. With 0 bases clipped from V and 7 bases from J, the junction kept 7 bases outside the gene matches. This CDR3 is 16 amino acids long. CDR1 is LNHNV and CDR2 is YYDKDF in the germline V gene (reference sequence). CDR3 residues: CATSRDLQGGAEKLFF. The CDR3 DNA sequence: TGTGCCACCAGCAGAGATCTACAGGGGGGGGCTGAAAAACTGTTTTTT.

This sequence joins TRBV6-5 and TRBJ2-1, with a weak D call TRBD2 (6 bases). Germline V gene data show CDR1 as MNHEY and CDR2 as SVGAGI. CDR3 size: 13 residues. V dropped 6 bases and J dropped 4 bases, with 10 bases sitting between them. CDR3 loop: CASRVGLYNEQFF. The CDR3 nucleotides read TGTGCCAGCAGAGTGGGACTTTACAATGAGCAGTTCTTC.

This clone was seen more than once but under ten times. The chain recombines TRBV5-1 with TRBJ2-1, with D possibly matching TRBD2 (6 bases). Germline V CDR1 and CDR2: SGHRS, YFSETQ. V was shortened by 9 bases and J by 1 base, with 11 bases between the two germline ends. CDR3 length: 13 amino acids. The CDR3 is CATRDSSYNEQFF. In DNA, the CDR3 is TGCGCCACCCGGGACTCTTCCTACAATGAGCAGTTCTTC. The whole variable domain, filled in from reference TRBV5-1 and TRBJ2-1, reads KAGVTQTPRYLIKTRGQQVTLSCSPISGHRSVSWYQQTPGQGLQFLFEYFSETQRNKGNFPGRFSGRQFSNSRSEMNVSTLELGDSALYLCATRDSSYNEQFFGPGTRLTVL.

The rearrangement links TRBV7-6 to TRBJ2-7; 8 positions agree with TRBD1. CDR3 length: 16 amino acids. CDR1 is SGHVS and CDR2 is FNYEAQ in the germline V gene. The trim removed 4 bases at V and 3 bases at J, leaving 11 bases unmatched. The CDR3 loop is CASSSQPGQGNYEQYF. In nucleotides, the CDR3 is TGTGCCAGCAGCTCGCAACCCGGACAGGGTAACTACGAGCAGTACTTC.

The V and J genes are TRBV5-4 and TRBJ2-5; TRBD2 agrees at 9 bases. CDR1 SGHNT and CDR2 YYREEE come from the germline V gene (reference sequence). V lost 2 bases and J lost 4; bases outside the gene matches: 6. The CDR3 runs 15 residues. The CDR3 spells CASSLAGGGRETQYF. In DNA, the CDR3 is TGTGCCAGCAGCTTAGCGGGAGGAGGTCGAGAGACCCAGTACTTC.

The rearrangement uses TRBV7-2 and TRBJ1-5, with no clear D. The CDR3 loop spans 15 amino acids. The germline V gene has CDR1 SGHTA and CDR2 FQGNSA. With 1 base removed from V and 2 bases from J, the gap between germline ends came to 9 bases. The chain's CDR3 is CASSLEARRNQPQHF. In nucleotides, the CDR3 is TGTGCCAGCAGCTTAGAGGCCAGGCGCAATCAGCCCCAGCATTTT.

This chain joins TRBV4-1 and TRBJ2-5; D unclear. The germline V and J ends were trimmed by 0 bases and 0 bases, with 17 bases remaining between them. This CDR3 spans 18 amino acids. The germline V gene encodes CDR1 MGHRA and CDR2 YSYEKL. The CDR3 DNA reads TGCGCCAGCAGCCAAGACGCTTATGGGGAAAGGTACCAAGAGACCCAGTACTTC. Translating it yields CASSQDAYGERYQETQYF.

The gene calls are TRBV9 and TRBJ2-7; 7 nucleotides align to TRBD1. The J segment lost 3 bases and the V segment lost 2 bases, leaving 5 bases of the junction unmatched. The CDR3 contains 14 residues. Germline CDR1 SGDLS, CDR2 YYNGEE. This chain's CDR3 is CASSVRDSFYEQYF. Here the CDR3 DNA reads TGTGCCAGCAGCGTTCGGGACAGTTTCTACGAGCAGTACTTC.

The count of this clone is one. This chain links TRBV6-5 with TRBJ2-7; D remains ambiguous. CDR3 size: 15 residues. Trimming took 0 bases from V and 4 from J, leaving 13 bases between them. Germline V CDR1 and CDR2: MNHEY, SVGAGI. DNA of the CDR3: TGTGCCAGCAGTTACTCTTGGGCAGCATTATACGAGCAGTACTTC. Translation gives CASSYSWAALYEQYF.

J is TRBJ1-1 and V is TRBV7-9; maybe TRBD1 (5 bases). V shed 2 bases and J shed 1 base, with 11 bases lying between them. CDR3 length: 15 residues. Per germline, CDR1 SEHNR and CDR2 FQNEAQ (reference sequence). CDR3 in DNA: TGTGCCAGCAGCTTACGAGACAGCTGGAACACTGAAGCTTTCTTT. Translated: CASSLRDSWNTEAFF.

CDR3 bases: TGTGCCAGCAGGGGAGGGGGCGCGGGCACCGGGGAGCTGTTTTTT. It translates to CASRGGGAGTGELFF. The chain has TRBV9 and TRBJ2-2; D may correspond to TRBD1 or TRBD2 (7 bases each). Germline V gives CDR1 SGDLS, CDR2 YYNGEE. Trimming left V 5 bases short and J 4 bases short, with 15 bases between. The CDR3 contains 15 residues.

V gene TRBV7-8 combines with J gene TRBJ1-2, with 10 bases that match TRBD1. Germline loops: CDR1 SGHVS, CDR2 FQNEAQ. The CDR3 sequence is 13 residues long. The ends lost 4 bases at V and 8 bases at J; junction bases unmatched: 4. CDR3 protein: CASSSGQGRGYTF. The CDR3 nucleotides are TGTGCCAGCAGCTCGGGACAGGGGAGAGGCTACACCTTC.

This clone showed up just once. The rearrangement links TRBV5-6 to TRBJ2-7, with D tentatively TRBD2 (5 bases). Germline V gene data show CDR1 as SGHDT and CDR2 as YYEEEE. Trimming left V 7 bases short and J 3 bases short, with 20 bases between. This CDR3 has 15 amino acids. The CDR3 here is CASGVGLGGFYEQYF. The CDR3 nucleotides are TGTGCCAGCGGCGTTGGGTTGGGCGGGTTCTACGAGCAGTACTTC.

This chain connects TRBV4-3 to TRBJ2-1; TRBD2 matches 7 bases. The junction had 3 bases not matched to a gene; V was cut back by 3 bases and J by 13 bases. Germline CDR1 is LGHNA and CDR2 is YSLEER. CDR3 size: 11 residues. Written as DNA, the CDR3 is TGCGCCAGCAGCCAGGGAGGGGTACAGTTCTTC. Translated, it gives CASSQGGVQFF.

The chain recombines TRBV10-2 with TRBJ2-1; 10 bases match TRBD1. CDR1 is WSHSY, CDR2 SAAADI, per germline. The CDR3 extends over 15 amino acids. V lost 7 bases to trimming and J lost 3 bases; unmatched junction nucleotides: 6. The CDR3 region is CASTERTGGYNEQFF. CDR3 nucleotide sequence: TGCGCCAGCACTGAAAGGACAGGGGGCTACAATGAGCAGTTCTTC.

The chain combines TRBV29-1 with TRBJ2-1; 10 nucleotides align to TRBD2. V trimming: 3 bases; J trimming: 9 bases; junction bases outside the gene matches: 11. Germline V gene data show CDR1 as SQVTM and CDR2 as ANQGSEA. This CDR3 spans 15 amino acids. In DNA form, the CDR3 reads TGCAGCGTTGAGGGCGGACTAGCGGACCCTTTTGAGCAGTTCTTC. Protein product: CSVEGGLADPFEQFF.

The chain joins TRBV6-1 to TRBJ1-4; D perhaps matches TRBD1 (6 bases). With 9 bases removed from V and 2 bases from J, the gap between germline ends came to 13 bases. Germline V gene lookup returns CDR1 MNHNS and CDR2 SASEGT. There are 14 residues in the CDR3. CDR3 sequence: CASKVGGTNEKLFF. The CDR3, as DNA: TGTGCCAGTAAGGTTGGGGGCACTAATGAAAAACTGTTTTTT.

The J gene is TRBJ2-7, the V gene TRBV7-2; the D gene is possibly TRBD2 (5 bases). This CDR3 comprises 14 residues. Germline V gives CDR1 SGHTA, CDR2 FQGNSA. Trimming cost V 8 bases and J 0 bases, with 14 bases left between them. The CDR3 region has the DNA TGTGCCAGCTCCCTTTTAGGGAGCTCCTACGAGCAGTACTTC. Amino acid sequence: CASSLLGSSYEQYF. The full variable domain, completed using reference TRBV7-2 and TRBJ2-7, is GAGVSQSPSNKVTEKGKDVELRCDPISGHTALYWYRQSLGQGLEFLIYFQGNSAPDKSGLPSDRFSAERTGGSVSTLTIQRTQQEDSAVYLCASSLLGSSYEQYFGPGTRLTVT.

As to this clone: Additional DNA sequences in this sample encode the identical CDR3. The J gene is TRBJ2-7, the V gene TRBV18; no reliable D call. CDR1 and CDR2 from the germline V gene are KGHSH and LQKENI. The V gene lost 0 bases and the J gene lost 4 bases, with 4 bases spanning the gap. This CDR3 is 12 amino acids long. CDR3 protein: CASSPPGYEQYF. CDR3 coding DNA: TGTGCCAGCTCACCACCGGGATACGAGCAGTACTTC. Using reference TRBV18 and TRBJ2-7 for the parts outside the CDR3, the full variable domain is NAGVMQNPRHLVRRRGQEARLRCSPMKGHSHVYWYRQLPEEGLKFMVYLQKENIIDESGMPKERFSAEFPKEGPSILRIQQVVRGDSAAYFCASSPPGYEQYFGPGTRLTVT.

J is TRBJ1-5 and V is TRBV7-2, with D maybe TRBD1 (5 bases). The length of the CDR3 is 14 residues. CDR1 and CDR2 from the germline V gene are SGHTA and FQGNSA. The V gene lost 5 bases and the J gene lost 7 bases, with 15 bases spanning the gap. This chain's CDR3 is CASSGAWAGQPQHF. The CDR3 nucleotides are TGTGCCAGCAGCGGGGCCTGGGCGGGGCAGCCCCAGCATTTT.

The rearrangement links TRBV7-9 to TRBJ1-1; 9 bases line up with TRBD1. CDR3 length: 13 residues. V gave up 5 bases and J gave up 7 bases; unmatched junction bases: 5. In germline, CDR1 is SEHNR, CDR2 FQNEAQ (reference sequence). CDR3 sequence: CASSLQGAVEAFF. The CDR3 DNA reads TGTGCCAGCAGCCTACAGGGGGCAGTTGAAGCTTTCTTT.

This clone was seen just once. This chain joins TRBV4-1 and TRBJ2-7, with 8 bases aligning to TRBD2. The CDR3 runs to 15 residues. The V gene end was trimmed by 2 bases and the J gene end by 4 bases; junction bases not matched to a gene: 7. Germline V CDR1 and CDR2: MGHRA, YSYEKL. CDR3 coding DNA: TGCGCCAGCAGCCAACTCCGGGGGGGGCGGTACGAGCAGTACTTC. As protein: CASSQLRGGRYEQYF.

The chain joins TRBV7-2 to TRBJ2-2, with TRBD2 identical over 9 bases. V was pared by 8 bases and J by 4 bases, with 17 bases of the junction left unmatched. Germline lookup yields CDR1 SGHTA and CDR2 FQGNSA. This CDR3 contains 18 residues. CDR3 sequence reads: CASQQSGLASGITGELFF. CDR3 DNA sequence: TGTGCCAGCCAACAATCCGGACTAGCGTCAGGTATCACCGGGGAGCTGTTTTTT.

The table lists this clone with a few counts. The gene calls are TRBV7-2 and TRBJ1-1, with 8 bases matching TRBD1. Germline CDR1 is SGHTA and CDR2 is FQGNSA. V trimming: 6 bases; J trimming: 3 bases; junction bases outside the gene matches: 3. CDR3 length: 13 amino acids. This CDR3 is CASRGDRHTEAFF. The CDR3 region has the DNA TGTGCCAGCAGGGGGGACAGGCACACTGAAGCTTTCTTT.